This T cell receptor beta chain was captured in a study of cytomegalovirus exposure and HLA in healthy donors. Broader study findings: Overall, roughly 150 TCR beta chains were annotated as cytomegalovirus-associated.

The PCR contained 60 Vbeta and 13 Jbeta primers. Data came from immunoSEQ multiplex PCR; TCRdb stores just in-frame clones and leaves some out. The sample carries roughly 100,000 clones, 13% to 15% recorded once. CDR1 SGDLS and CDR2 YYNGEE come from the germline V gene. J lost 4 bases, V lost 3 bases, and 7 bases had no gene match. CDR3 size: 16 residues. This clone was counted only a few times. Its antigen remains unidentified. The genes are TRBV9 and TRBJ2-1; TRBD2 agrees at 10 bases. The TCR originated in a female donor in good health and CMV-seronegative. The sample taken for sequencing was PBMCs. This CDR3 reads CASSAGLAGEYNEQFF. CDR3 in DNA: TGTGCCAGCAGCGCCGGCCTAGCGGGGGAGTACAATGAGCAGTTCTTC.